This T cell receptor (beta chain) is from a study of CD8 T cells in ankylosing spondylitis. Study results and caveats: Characteristic of ankylosing spondylitis blood, it appeared, was a TCR beta motif comprising several highly homologous variants.

The trim removed 0 bases at V and 5 bases at J, leaving 3 bases unmatched. This CDR3 has 15 amino acids. Per the germline V gene, CDR1 is GTSNPN and CDR2 is SVGIG (reference sequence). On this clonotype: What it binds is unknown.

TCRdb redid the calling of the 5' RACE reads with MiXCR, one entry per CDR3 protein. The sample has approximately 140,000 distinct CDR3 sequences, roughly 17% seen once. The sequence was obtained from a male donor with ankylosing spondylitis. The chain carries TRBV30 and TRBJ2-1, with 11 nucleotides matching TRBD2. The material sequenced was blood, either unsorted or a sorted T cell fraction (not recorded which). The CDR3 DNA reads TGTGCCTGGAGTGTACCGGGACTAGCGGACAATGAGCAGTTCTTC. The encoded protein is CAWSVPGLADNEQFF.